The rows below give T cell receptor beta chains drawn from one sample of a study of metastatic and nonmetastatic thyroid tumors. TCRdb redid the clone calls on the PCR reads using MiXCR. The sample shows about 20,000 clones, about 24% of them seen only once. Specimen: tumor tissue. The origin of the receptors is a female donor with papillary thyroid cancer or a benign thyroid nodule (not recorded which). Some clones in this sample may be carry-over from other donors' samples. CDR3s include the opening cysteine and the closing phenylalanine or tryptophan. Each record gives: J gene, D gene, clone size, V gene, CDR3 DNA, CDR3 protein. A D gene is named only where the DNA matches it firmly. Only some rows state a clone size, as once, few, many or a class for expanded clones.

TRBJ1-4,TRBD1,many,TRBV9,TGTGCCAGCAGCAGGGGGCCAGGAGAAAAACTGTTTTTT,CASSRGPGEKLFF
TRBJ1-1,TRBD1,few,TRBV6-2/TRBV6-3,TGTGCCAGCAGTTTTAGACAGGGGACGGCAAGGAACACTGAAGCTCTCTTT,CASSFRQGTARNTEALF
TRBJ2-7,NA,NA,TRBV10-2,TGCGCCAGCAGCCAGTGGGGATCCTACGAGCAGTACTTC,CASSQWGSYEQYF
TRBJ1-1,NA,NA,TRBV30,TGTGTCCAACGCAGGGGAGGCCCTGAAGCTTTCTTT,CVQRRGGPEAFF
TRBJ2-3,NA,NA,TRBV5-1,TGCGCCAGTACCTTGGGCGCAGATACGCAGTATTTT,CASTLGADTQYF
TRBJ1-1,TRBD1,NA,TRBV7-8,TGTGCCAGCATTCTGACAGGGGGGCGGACTGAAGCTTTCTTT,CASILTGGRTEAFF
TRBJ1-2,NA,many,TRBV10-3,TGTGCCATCAGTGACCAGGGCGACTATGGCTACACCTTC,CAISDQGDYGYTF
TRBJ1-1,TRBD1,many,TRBV18,TGTGCCAGCTCACCGGGGACAGGCGGACAAGCTTTCTTT,CASSPGTGGQAFF
TRBJ2-1,NA,many,TRBV10-3,TGTGCCACCCACAGGGAGCAGAGCTCCTACAATGAGCAGTTCTTC,CATHREQSSYNEQFF
TRBJ2-3,NA,medium-sized,TRBV2,TGTGCCAGCAGTGAAAGGCCAGGGACAGATACGCAGTATTTT,CASSERPGTDTQYF
TRBJ1-6,NA,many,TRBV5-4,TGTGCCAGCAGCTTGAGGAATTCACCCCTCCACTTT,CASSLRNSPLHF